This T cell receptor beta chain stems from a study of technical replicates of blood from a few donors. Clones were read by immunoSEQ multiplex PCR, and TCRdb kept only the in-frame ones, dropping some. Counted here are around 100,000 clones, about 94% occurring once; the ten biggest clones make up roughly 0.31%. Germline loops: CDR1 SGHNT, CDR2 YENEEA. The CDR3 loop spans 14 amino acids. The J segment lost 4 bases and the V segment lost 1 base, leaving 0 bases of the junction unmatched. This clone was found once. The chain joins TRBV11-3 to TRBJ2-3, with TRBD2 matching over 9 bases. Sample: T cells isolated from PBMCs. The TCR sequence derives from a human donor in good health. CDR3 in DNA: TGTGCCAGCAGCTTAGTAGCGGGGGCAGATACGCAGTATTTT. It encodes CASSLVAGADTQYF.